This T cell receptor (beta chain) was recovered during a study of T-cell reconstitution after alpha-beta-depleted transplantation in children. This clonotype was counted ten times or more. No antigen is known for it. Preparation of the TCRbeta library involved a method that used unique molecular identifiers. TCRdb fed the PCR reads into MiXCR, producing one record per CDR3 protein. The sample has 90,000 to 130,000 distinct CDR3 sequences, almost 6.5% seen once; the top ten hold roughly 24%. Whole-study findings and limits: T cells produced anew were the main source of T-cell counts and diversity one year after transplant. The origin of alpha-beta T cells about two months after transplant was reportedly several hundred expanded graft clones. Recipient T cells and thymic progenitors that survived gave rise to the high TCRbeta diversity observed at day 60 in some patients.

This specimen consisted of PBMCs, mostly from graft donor cells, obtained 360 days after TCRalphabeta/CD19-depleted stem cell transplant. This TCR derives from a male patient under 10 years old who had a stem cell transplant for acute lymphoblastic leukemia, so the T cells may come from the graft donor.

The CDR3 DNA reads TGTGCCAGCAGTTTGGGACTAATCAGGTTCCATGAGCAGTTCTTC. It specifies CASSLGLIRFHEQFF. The chain carries TRBV6-5 and TRBJ2-1, with 7 bases identical to TRBD2. With 4 bases clipped from V and 8 bases from J, the junction kept 11 bases outside the gene matches. The CDR3 contains 15 residues. The germline V gene encodes CDR1 MNHEY and CDR2 SVGAGI.